This passage covers 25 T cell receptor beta chains from one sample sequenced in a study of T cell repertoires in cytomegalovirus infection. No antigen has been identified for these receptors. MiXCR, applied by TCRdb to the reads, yields one record per CDR3 protein. The sample shows about 890,000 distinct CDR3 sequences, 30% to 40% of them seen only once. This sample comprised cultured CD8+ T cells from PBMCs, obtained from culture after CMV antigen stimulation. These receptors all come from a human donor in good health (CMV status not recorded). Some clones in this sample may be carry-over from other donors' samples.

The V call is TRBV7-6, the J call TRBJ1-1; a possible D gene is TRBD1 (6 bases). In germline, CDR1 is SGHVS, CDR2 FNYEAQ. V shed 1 base and J shed 1 base, with 13 bases lying between them. The CDR3 contains 16 residues. The CDR3 DNA follows: TGTGCCAGCAGCTTAGGGGGGGCAGATCCGAACACTGAAGCTTTCTTT. Amino acid sequence: CASSLGGADPNTEAFF.

This clonotype was seen at least ten times. The chain links TRBV7-6 to TRBJ2-3; no reliable D call. This CDR3 comprises 14 residues. Deletions cut 2 bases from V and 2 bases from J, with 8 bases between. Germline-derived CDR1 and CDR2 are SGHVS and FNYEAQ. The CDR3 reads CASSLRMNTDTQYF. CDR3 sequence (DNA): TGTGCCAGCAGCTTACGGATGAACACAGATACGCAGTATTTT.

The table lists this clonotype with many counts. The chain joins TRBV7-6 to TRBJ2-5; perhaps TRBD2 as D (5 bases). V was shortened by 5 bases and J by 8 bases, with 18 bases between the two germline ends. The CDR3 has 14 amino acids. Germline values: CDR1 SGHVS, CDR2 FNYEAQ. DNA of the CDR3: TGTGCCAGCAGCCCCTCGGACGGGCCGGGAACCCAGTACTTC. Residues: CASSPSDGPGTQYF.

The rearrangement joins TRBV19 to TRBJ2-1; tentatively, D is TRBD2 (6 bases). This CDR3 comprises 12 residues. The germline CDR1 and CDR2 sequences are LNHDA and SQIVND (reference sequence). The ends were cut back, 5 bases at V and 8 bases at J, with 10 bases in the middle. The CDR3 is CASSGGADEQFF. The CDR3 coding sequence is TGTGCCAGTAGTGGAGGGGCCGATGAGCAGTTCTTC.

Only a few counts were recorded for this clonotype. The chain employs TRBV28 and TRBJ2-5; tentatively, D is TRBD2 (5 bases). Trimming removed 5 bases from V and 1 base from J, with 14 bases in between. The CDR3 totals 15 residues. Germline CDR1 reads MDHEN; CDR2 reads SYDVKM. The CDR3 loop reads CASSAFREPQETQYF. The CDR3, as DNA: TGTGCCAGCAGTGCCTTCCGGGAACCCCAAGAGACCCAGTACTTC. The full variable domain, with the rest looked up from reference TRBV28 and TRBJ2-5, is DVKVTQSSRYLVKRTGEKVFLECVQDMDHENMFWYRQDPGLGLRLIYFSYDVKMKEKGDIPEGYSVSREKKERFSLILESASTNQTSMYLCASSAFREPQETQYFGPGTRLLVL.

This clonotype has at least ten counts. The chain links TRBV7-9 to TRBJ1-1; D may be TRBD1 (5 bases). Trimming removed 3 bases at V and 4 bases at J, with 21 bases between. Germline-derived CDR1 and CDR2 are SEHNR and FQNEAQ (reference sequence). The length of the CDR3 is 17 residues. The DNA of the CDR3 is TGTGCCAGCAGCTTTGGGTTTGGGGGATTGACGAGCACTGAAGCTTTCTTT. Translating it yields CASSFGFGGLTSTEAFF.

This clonotype showed up just a few times. The CDR3 here is CASRKGYQPQHF. The CDR3, as DNA: TGTGCCAGCAGGAAAGGATATCAGCCCCAGCATTTT. The rearrangement links TRBV7-9 to TRBJ1-5, with D unclear. With 6 bases removed from V and 5 bases from J, the gap between germline ends came to 8 bases. There are 12 residues in the CDR3. CDR1 is SEHNR, CDR2 FQNEAQ, per germline (reference sequence).

The V and J genes are TRBV6-1 and TRBJ1-1; D unresolved. V dropped 2 bases and J dropped 6 bases, with 7 bases sitting between them. CDR1 and CDR2 (germline): MNHNS, SASEGT. The CDR3 runs 12 residues. The CDR3 nucleotides read TGTGCCAGCAGTGAAAGGGTGGCTGAAGCTTTCTTT. It specifies CASSERVAEAFF.

This clonotype was counted between two and nine times. The chain employs TRBV4-1 and TRBJ1-6; 7 positions agree with TRBD1. The CDR3 totals 15 residues. The ends lost 6 bases at V and 7 bases at J; junction bases unmatched: 9. CDR1 is MGHRA, CDR2 YSYEKL, per germline. The CDR3 region has the DNA TGCGCCAGCAGATCGGGACAGACTAACAATTCACCCCTCCACTTT. This translates into CASRSGQTNNSPLHF.

The chain uses TRBV6-1 and TRBJ1-5; D possibly corresponds to TRBD1 (5 bases). Trimming took off 0 bases at V and 2 bases at J, with 11 bases between the two ends. Germline V gene data show CDR1 as MNHNS and CDR2 as SASEGT. This CDR3 comprises 16 residues. CDR3 bases: TGTGCCAGCAGTGAAGCCTTGGGGGGTGGCAATCAGCCCCAGCATTTT. Protein product: CASSEALGGGNQPQHF.

The chain uses TRBV28 and TRBJ2-5; 11 bases line up with TRBD1. Germline CDR1 is MDHEN and CDR2 is SYDVKM. The length of the CDR3 is 16 residues. V trimming: 7 bases; J trimming: 5 bases; junction bases outside the gene matches: 12. The CDR3 coding sequence is TGTGCCAGCACCTTAGGGGACAGGGGGACTCGGGAGACCCAGTACTTC. Protein product: CASTLGDRGTRETQYF.

This clonotype came up many times. The chain is built from TRBV7-8 and TRBJ2-5; 10 nucleotides agree with TRBD1. This CDR3 is built from 16 residues. With V trimmed by 0 bases and J by 3 bases, 4 bases remained unmatched. Germline V gene lookup returns CDR1 SGHVS and CDR2 FQNEAQ. DNA of the CDR3: TGTGCCAGCAGCTTAGCGGAGGGGACAGGGGAAGAGACCCAGTACTTC. Protein sequence: CASSLAEGTGEETQYF.

This clonotype was observed at least ten times. The chain couples TRBV7-8 to TRBJ2-7; D possibly corresponds to TRBD1 (6 bases). Per germline, CDR1 SGHVS and CDR2 FQNEAQ. V was clipped by 4 bases and J by 5 bases, with 15 bases between them. The CDR3 is made up of 14 amino acids. CDR3: CASSYIQGSNEQYF. DNA of the CDR3: TGTGCCAGCAGCTACATACAGGGTTCCAACGAGCAGTACTTC.

This chain joins TRBV10-3 and TRBJ2-3, with TRBD2 matching 13 bases. V was pared by 6 bases and J by 3 bases, with 15 bases of the junction left unmatched. Germline lookup yields CDR1 ENHRY and CDR2 SYGVKD. This CDR3 has 19 residues. The CDR3 DNA is TGTGCCATCAGCCCCCTTACTAGCGGGGGGGGTGTTGGTACAGATACGCAGTATTTT. Residues: CAISPLTSGGGVGTDTQYF.

The chain couples TRBV6-6 to TRBJ1-6; D unresolved. CDR3 length: 14 residues. Germline CDR1 reads MNHNY; CDR2 reads SVGAGI (reference sequence). Trimming removed 5 bases at V and 9 bases at J, with 14 bases between. The CDR3 bases are TGTGCCAGCAGTGTGCAGAGGCGCCTTTCACCCCTCCACTTT. This encodes CASSVQRRLSPLHF.

A few counts support this clonotype. CDR3 sequence (DNA): TGTGCCAGCAGTTCCCAGGGGGCGGCGGGGGATCATCCAGATACGCAGTATTTT. Protein product: CASSSQGAAGDHPDTQYF. The gene calls are TRBV6-5 and TRBJ2-3; D may be TRBD1 (8 bases). Trimming took off 4 bases at V and 4 bases at J, with 24 bases between the two ends. The CDR3 runs 18 residues. Germline V gene data show CDR1 as MNHEY and CDR2 as SVGAGI.

The chain carries TRBV19 and TRBJ2-2, with D perhaps matching TRBD2 (5 bases). The V and J ends lost 2 bases and 6 bases respectively, with 7 bases between them. Germline CDR1 and CDR2: LNHDA and SQIVND (reference sequence). This CDR3 comprises 13 residues. The CDR3 spells CASSILAPGELFF. In DNA, the CDR3 is TGTGCCAGTAGTATACTAGCCCCCGGGGAGCTGTTTTTT.

This clonotype was detected many times. The chain is built from TRBV27 and TRBJ2-4; D gene ambiguous. CDR1 and CDR2 from the germline V gene are MNHEY and SMNVEV (reference sequence). The CDR3 contains 15 residues. The germline V and J ends were trimmed by 2 bases and 9 bases, with 17 bases remaining between them. The CDR3 region is CASSLAHRSRSIQYF. The CDR3 nucleotides are TGTGCCAGCAGTTTAGCACACAGATCGCGGAGCATTCAGTACTTC.

This clonotype was counted ten times or more. The chain is built from TRBV7-2 and TRBJ2-3; TRBD2 aligns across 11 bases. J lost 2 bases, V lost 5 bases, and 6 bases had no gene match. The CDR3 spans 16 residues. Germline CDR1 and CDR2: SGHTA and FQGNSA. The CDR3 loop reads CASSAASGGTTDTQYF. The CDR3 region has the DNA TGTGCCAGCAGCGCGGCTAGCGGGGGGACCACAGATACGCAGTATTTT.

As DNA, the CDR3 is TGTGCCAGCAGCCAAGATATGCTTGGGGGGCCGGGCAATCAGCCCCAGCATTTT. It is translated as CASSQDMLGGPGNQPQHF. This sequence joins TRBV3-1 and TRBJ1-5, with D possibly being TRBD1 (6 bases). The germline CDR1 and CDR2 sequences are LGHDT and YNNKEL (reference sequence). V was pared by 0 bases and J by 2 bases, with 17 bases between. The CDR3 consists of 18 residues. Variable domain in full (rest from reference TRBV3-1 and TRBJ1-5): DTAVSQTPKYLVTQMGNDKSIKCEQNLGHDTMYWYKQDSKKFLKIMFSYNNKELIINETVPNRFSPKSPDKAHLNLHINSLELGDSAVYFCASSQDMLGGPGNQPQHFGDGTRLSIL.

This rearrangement joins TRBV6-5 to TRBJ2-3; D not certain. This CDR3 has 15 amino acids. Germline CDR1 MNHEY, CDR2 SVGAGI. The V and J ends lost 5 bases and 0 bases respectively, with 12 bases between them. The CDR3 DNA is TGTGCCAGCAGTCCCTATTTCGCTAGCACAGATACGCAGTATTTT. It translates to CASSPYFASTDTQYF.

This clonotype has ten or more counts. The V gene is TRBV7-8, the J gene TRBJ2-2; 9 bases fit TRBD1. Germline CDR1 and CDR2: SGHVS and FQNEAQ. The CDR3 has 18 amino acids. V gave up 5 bases and J gave up 3 bases; unmatched junction bases: 13. CDR3 sequence reads: CASSKTRWTGADTGELFF. The CDR3, as DNA: TGTGCCAGCAGCAAGACACGCTGGACAGGGGCGGACACCGGGGAGCTGTTTTTT.

The chain is built from TRBV11-2 and TRBJ2-3; maybe TRBD1 (6 bases). This CDR3 contains 16 residues. V gave up 5 bases and J gave up 7 bases, with 22 bases separating them. CDR1 is SGHAT, CDR2 FQNNGV, per germline. CDR3: CASSLGLLGAHNTQYF. In DNA form, the CDR3 reads TGTGCCAGCAGCCTGGGCCTTCTGGGGGCACATAATACGCAGTATTTT.

This clonotype was observed many times. The chain joins TRBV7-9 to TRBJ1-1; 9 bases are a match to TRBD1. V was pared by 3 bases and J by 2 bases, with 19 bases of the junction left unmatched. Germline V gene sequence: CDR1 SEHNR, CDR2 FQNEAQ (reference sequence). There are 20 residues in the CDR3. CDR3 protein: CASSLPPPGQGMGFNTEAFF. CDR3 in DNA: TGTGCCAGCAGCTTGCCACCCCCGGGACAGGGAATGGGATTCAACACTGAAGCTTTCTTT.

The chain couples TRBV27 to TRBJ2-1; 11 positions agree with TRBD2. Germline loops: CDR1 MNHEY, CDR2 SMNVEV (reference sequence). This CDR3 region has 15 residues. Trimming at V came to 2 bases and at J to 8 bases, leaving 5 bases not matched to a gene. The CDR3 sequence is CASSLVAGGPHEQFF. Here the CDR3 DNA reads TGTGCCAGCAGTTTAGTAGCGGGGGGGCCCCATGAGCAGTTCTTC.